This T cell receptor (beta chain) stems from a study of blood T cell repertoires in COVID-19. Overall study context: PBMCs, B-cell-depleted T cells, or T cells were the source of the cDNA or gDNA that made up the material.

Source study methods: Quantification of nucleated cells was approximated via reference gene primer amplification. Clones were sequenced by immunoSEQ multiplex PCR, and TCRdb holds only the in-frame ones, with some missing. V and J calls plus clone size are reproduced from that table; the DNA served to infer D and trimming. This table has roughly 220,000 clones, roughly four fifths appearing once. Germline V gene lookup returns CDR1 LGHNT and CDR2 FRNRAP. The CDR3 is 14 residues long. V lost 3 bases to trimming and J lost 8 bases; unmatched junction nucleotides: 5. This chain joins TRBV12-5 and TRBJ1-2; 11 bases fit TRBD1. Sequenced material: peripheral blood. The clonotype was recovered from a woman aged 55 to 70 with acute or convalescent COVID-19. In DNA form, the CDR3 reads TGTGCTAGTGGTTTCGGACAGGGGGCTTTAGGCTACACCTTC. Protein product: CASGFGQGALGYTF.